This T cell receptor beta chain was documented in a study of cytomegalovirus exposure and HLA in healthy donors. Study-level points and caveats: TCR beta V- and J-gene trimming was later associated with a missense DCLRE1C variant.

The PCR ran on 60 Vbeta and 13 Jbeta primers. Assay used: immunoSEQ multiplex PCR; TCRdb lists only in-frame clones, some missing. The sample carries 140,000 or so clones, 72% recorded once. Unmatched junction bases numbered 11, after V lost 0 bases and J lost 4 bases. Germline values: CDR1 LNHNV, CDR2 YYDKDF (reference sequence). The CDR3 consists of 18 residues. A word on this clone: Its matching antigen is unknown.

This clonotype was sampled from a man in his forties or fifties in good health and CMV-seronegative. J is TRBJ2-7 and V is TRBV15, with 11 bases aligning to TRBD2. Sequenced material: PBMCs. The CDR3 sequence: CATSRETSGAHVAYEQYF. CDR3 coding DNA: TGTGCCACCAGCAGAGAGACTAGCGGGGCACACGTTGCTTACGAGCAGTACTTC.